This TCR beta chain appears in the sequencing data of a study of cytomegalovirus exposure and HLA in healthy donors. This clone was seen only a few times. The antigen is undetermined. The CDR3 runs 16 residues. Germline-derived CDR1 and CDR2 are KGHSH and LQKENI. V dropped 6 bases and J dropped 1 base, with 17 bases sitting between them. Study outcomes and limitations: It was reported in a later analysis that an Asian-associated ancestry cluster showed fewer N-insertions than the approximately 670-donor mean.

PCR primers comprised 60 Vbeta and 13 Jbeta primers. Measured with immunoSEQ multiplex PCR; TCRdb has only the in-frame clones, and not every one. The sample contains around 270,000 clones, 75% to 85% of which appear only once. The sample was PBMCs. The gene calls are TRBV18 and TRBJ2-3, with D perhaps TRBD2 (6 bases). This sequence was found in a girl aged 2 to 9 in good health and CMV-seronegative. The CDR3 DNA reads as TGTGCCAGCTCCCTACTAGCTCATTTCGGCACAGATACGCAGTATTTT. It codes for CASSLLAHFGTDTQYF.